This T cell receptor (beta chain) was sequenced for a study of beta chain features in type 1 diabetes. Study observations and caveats: Equally in patients and controls, PCR might preferentially amplify shorter templates. Shorter TCRB CDR3s, moderately but significantly so, were found in Type 1 diabetes patients in all four CD4+ subsets. An over-representation of cells with high TCR expression could result from cDNA sequencing. A greater similarity of naive, central memory and Treg TCRB repertoires was seen among patients than among healthy donors.

The collection from each donor was one heparinised blood draw averaging around 100 mL. The sequenced template was cDNA made from the entire isolated RNA. Libraries were prepared by immunoSEQ multiplex PCR; TCRdb keeps only in-frame clonotypes and omits some of them. The sample consists of 250,000 or so clones, 20% of them appearing once. The CDR3 contains 14 residues. V shed 2 bases and J shed 5 bases, with 11 bases lying between them. The germline V gene encodes CDR1 SGDLS and CDR2 YYNGEE. As regards this clone: Antigen: not known.

The source material was naive CD4+ T cells from blood. This chain joins TRBV9 and TRBJ2-1; D not resolved. The sequence derives from a woman aged 40 to 50 with type 1 diabetes. Written as DNA, the CDR3 is TGTGCCAGCAGCGTGAGGCTAAGTGACAATGAGCAGTTCTTC. This sequence encodes CASSVRLSDNEQFF.